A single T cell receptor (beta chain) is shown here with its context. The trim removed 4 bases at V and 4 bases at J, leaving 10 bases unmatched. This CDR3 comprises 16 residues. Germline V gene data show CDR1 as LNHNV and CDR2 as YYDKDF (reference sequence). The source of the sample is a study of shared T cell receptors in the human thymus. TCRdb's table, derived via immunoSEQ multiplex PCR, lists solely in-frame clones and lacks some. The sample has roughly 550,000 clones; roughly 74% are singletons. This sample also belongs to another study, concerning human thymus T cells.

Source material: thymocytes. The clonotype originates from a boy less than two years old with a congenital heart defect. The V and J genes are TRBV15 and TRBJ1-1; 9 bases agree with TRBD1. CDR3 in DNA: TGTGCCACCAGCACCCCCCGGGACAGGGCGTCCACTGAAGCTTTCTTT. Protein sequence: CATSTPRDRASTEAFF.